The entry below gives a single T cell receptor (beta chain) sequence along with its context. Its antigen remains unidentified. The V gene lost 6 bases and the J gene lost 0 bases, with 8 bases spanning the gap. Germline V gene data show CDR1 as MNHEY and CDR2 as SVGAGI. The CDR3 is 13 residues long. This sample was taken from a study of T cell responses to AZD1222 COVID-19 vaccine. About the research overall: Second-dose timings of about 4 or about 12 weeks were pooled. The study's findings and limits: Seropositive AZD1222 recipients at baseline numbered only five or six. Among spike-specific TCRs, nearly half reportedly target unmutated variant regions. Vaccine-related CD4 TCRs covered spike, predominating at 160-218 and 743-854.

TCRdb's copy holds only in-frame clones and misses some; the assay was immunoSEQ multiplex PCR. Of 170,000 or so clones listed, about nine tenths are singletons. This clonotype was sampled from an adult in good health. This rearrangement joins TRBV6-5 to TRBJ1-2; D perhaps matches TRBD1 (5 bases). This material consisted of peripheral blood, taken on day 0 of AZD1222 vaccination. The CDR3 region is CASRATANYGYTF. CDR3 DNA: TGTGCCAGCAGGGCGACAGCTAACTATGGCTACACCTTC.